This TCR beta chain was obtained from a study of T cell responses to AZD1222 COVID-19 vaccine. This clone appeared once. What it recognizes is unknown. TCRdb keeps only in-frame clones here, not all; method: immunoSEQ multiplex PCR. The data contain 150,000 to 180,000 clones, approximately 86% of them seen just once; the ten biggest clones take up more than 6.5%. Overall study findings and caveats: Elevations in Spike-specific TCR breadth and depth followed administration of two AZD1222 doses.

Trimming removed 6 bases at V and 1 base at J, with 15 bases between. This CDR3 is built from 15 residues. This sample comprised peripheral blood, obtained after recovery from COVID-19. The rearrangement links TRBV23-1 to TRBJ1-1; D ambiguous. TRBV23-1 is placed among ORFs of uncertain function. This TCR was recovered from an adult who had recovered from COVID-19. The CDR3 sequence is CASRSGGWGNTEAFF. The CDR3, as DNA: TGCGCCAGCAGATCGGGCGGATGGGGGAACACTGAAGCTTTCTTT.